A selection of T cell receptor beta chains follows, all from one sample in a study of response to subunit inactivated influenza vaccine. TCRdb independently ran MiXCR on the RT-PCR reads; one entry per CDR3 protein. The sample includes more than 400,000 distinct CDR3 sequences, more than 7% of them seen just once. This material consisted of PBMCs from blood, taken about 23 months after vaccination. These receptors were taken from a man aged 50 to 69 who received an inactivated influenza vaccine. Both conserved end residues are part of each CDR3. Fields, in order: V gene, D gene, J gene, clone size, CDR3 DNA, CDR3 protein. The D gene is left open where the match is weak. Not all rows give a size; the values are once, few, many and, for expanded clones, a class.

v_gene: TRBV20-1
d_gene: -
j_gene: TRBJ2-1
abundance: many
CDR3nt: TGCAGTGCCCAAGTGGACAGCGAAAATGAGCAGTTCTTC
CDR3aa: CSAQVDSENEQFF

v_gene: TRBV9
d_gene: TRBD2
j_gene: TRBJ2-5
abundance: few
CDR3nt: TGTGCCAGCAGCCCGCGGGGGGGCTTAGTGTTGGAGACCCAGTACTTC
CDR3aa: CASSPRGGLVLETQYF

v_gene: TRBV7-9
d_gene: -
j_gene: TRBJ2-1
abundance: -
CDR3nt: TGTGCCAGCAGCCCCCGACTACAGGTCATCTCCTACAATGAGCAGTTCTTC
CDR3aa: CASSPRLQVISYNEQFF

v_gene: TRBV28
d_gene: -
j_gene: TRBJ1-5
abundance: -
CDR3nt: TGTGCCAGCAGTCCGACACAGCGGGCTCCAAATCAGCCCCAGCATTTT
CDR3aa: CASSPTQRAPNQPQHF

v_gene: TRBV3-1
d_gene: -
j_gene: TRBJ2-4
abundance: -
CDR3nt: TGTGCCAGCAGCCAAGAGCGGTCTATGTCTCCCAGAGCCAAAAACATTCAGTACTTC
CDR3aa: CASSQERSMSPRAKNIQYF

v_gene: TRBV12-3/TRBV12-4
d_gene: TRBD2
j_gene: TRBJ2-1
abundance: many
CDR3nt: TGTGCCAGCAGGCCTAGCGGGAGTTCTGAGCAGTTCTTC
CDR3aa: CASRPSGSSEQFF

v_gene: TRBV5-6
d_gene: -
j_gene: TRBJ2-6
abundance: few
CDR3nt: TGTGCCAGCACCACTTCGGGGACCGGGGCCAACGTCCTGACTTTC
CDR3aa: CASTTSGTGANVLTF

v_gene: TRBV12-3/TRBV12-4
d_gene: TRBD1
j_gene: TRBJ2-3
abundance: few
CDR3nt: TGTGCCAGCAGCCCGGGACAGGGGGCCCACCTTAGCACAGATACGCAGTATTTT
CDR3aa: CASSPGQGAHLSTDTQYF

v_gene: TRBV29-1
d_gene: -
j_gene: TRBJ2-1
abundance: many
CDR3nt: TGCAGCGTTGGGGGGCTCCGCTCCTACAATGAGCAGTTCTTC
CDR3aa: CSVGGLRSYNEQFF

v_gene: TRBV29-1
d_gene: -
j_gene: TRBJ1-1
abundance: many
CDR3nt: TGCAGCGTCGGAGCGACTGAAGCTTTCTTT
CDR3aa: CSVGATEAFF

v_gene: TRBV2
d_gene: -
j_gene: TRBJ1-4
abundance: -
CDR3nt: TGTGCCAGCAGTGAGGATATAACCAAGGGGGGAAAACTGTTTTTT
CDR3aa: CASSEDITKGGKLFF

v_gene: TRBV20-1
d_gene: TRBD2
j_gene: TRBJ2-1
abundance: few
CDR3nt: TGCAGTGCCTTGACTAGCGGGATTGCGTTTGAGCAGTTCTTC
CDR3aa: CSALTSGIAFEQFF

v_gene: TRBV6-1
d_gene: -
j_gene: TRBJ2-6
abundance: many
CDR3nt: TGTGCCAGCAGAGACACAGCTCCCGGGGCCAACGTCCTGACTTTC
CDR3aa: CASRDTAPGANVLTF

v_gene: TRBV12-3/TRBV12-4
d_gene: -
j_gene: TRBJ2-3
abundance: -
CDR3nt: TGTGCCAGCAGCCAATTCCTCCTTACGCAGTATTTT
CDR3aa: CASSQFLLTQYF

v_gene: TRBV19
d_gene: TRBD2
j_gene: TRBJ2-5
abundance: -
CDR3nt: TGTGCCAGTAGTATGCTAGCGGGGGAGACCCAGTACTTC
CDR3aa: CASSMLAGETQYF

v_gene: TRBV2
d_gene: -
j_gene: TRBJ1-1
abundance: many
CDR3nt: TGTGCCAGCCAGGGTGGCGGGCCTGAAGCTTTCTTT
CDR3aa: CASQGGGPEAFF

v_gene: TRBV20-1
d_gene: TRBD1
j_gene: TRBJ1-4
abundance: few
CDR3nt: TGCAGTGTTCGGGACAGAGCTAATGAAAAACTGTTTTTT
CDR3aa: CSVRDRANEKLFF

v_gene: TRBV5-6
d_gene: -
j_gene: TRBJ1-2
abundance: -
CDR3nt: TGTGCCAGTTGGCGTGACGGGCGAGACTACACCTTC
CDR3aa: CASWRDGRDYTF

v_gene: TRBV9
d_gene: -
j_gene: TRBJ2-3
abundance: -
CDR3nt: TGTGCCAGCAGCCCCCAAGGCGGGGTGGCACCTGATACGCAGTATTTT
CDR3aa: CASSPQGGVAPDTQYF

v_gene: TRBV20-1
d_gene: -
j_gene: TRBJ1-2
abundance: few
CDR3nt: TGCAGTGCTAGAGATTATGGGGGTAGGAAAGGTGGCTACACCTTC
CDR3aa: CSARDYGGRKGGYTF

v_gene: TRBV6-1
d_gene: -
j_gene: TRBJ2-1
abundance: -
CDR3nt: TGTGCCAGCAAAAAGGCACCGGAACCCTACAATGAGCAGTTCTTC
CDR3aa: CASKKAPEPYNEQFF

v_gene: TRBV4-3
d_gene: -
j_gene: TRBJ1-2
abundance: few
CDR3nt: TGCGCCAGCAGCCAAGATCTTCATGGGAACTATGGCTACACCTTC
CDR3aa: CASSQDLHGNYGYTF

v_gene: TRBV20-1
d_gene: TRBD2
j_gene: TRBJ2-3
abundance: many
CDR3nt: TGCAGTGCACTCACCCGGACTAGCGGGGGGGTCACAGATACGCAGTATTTT
CDR3aa: CSALTRTSGGVTDTQYF

v_gene: TRBV7-6
d_gene: -
j_gene: TRBJ2-6
abundance: few
CDR3nt: TGTGCCAGCAGCTTAGCTGTCCAGGGATACTCTGGGGCCAACGTCCTGACTTTC
CDR3aa: CASSLAVQGYSGANVLTF

v_gene: TRBV6-5
d_gene: -
j_gene: TRBJ2-6
abundance: -
CDR3nt: TGTGCCAGCAGTTCCCAGTGGGGATCTGGGGCCAACGTCCTGACTTTC
CDR3aa: CASSSQWGSGANVLTF

v_gene: TRBV4-3
d_gene: -
j_gene: TRBJ2-2
abundance: once
CDR3nt: TGCGCCAGCAGCCAATCGTCCACTCGAATCACCGGGGAGCTGTTTTTT
CDR3aa: CASSQSSTRITGELFF

v_gene: TRBV27
d_gene: -
j_gene: TRBJ2-1
abundance: -
CDR3nt: TGTGCCAGCAGTCTTACAGGGTTAAGGTATGGTGAGCAGTTCTTC
CDR3aa: CASSLTGLRYGEQFF

v_gene: TRBV12-3/TRBV12-4
d_gene: -
j_gene: TRBJ1-3
abundance: few
CDR3nt: TGTGCCAGCAGTTCCGGTCAGGTTGCCACTCGTACGAACACCATATATTTT
CDR3aa: CASSSGQVATRTNTIYF

v_gene: TRBV10-1
d_gene: -
j_gene: TRBJ2-2
abundance: -
CDR3nt: TGCGCCAGCGGTCCCGGGACACTTACCGGGGAGCTGTTTTTT
CDR3aa: CASGPGTLTGELFF

v_gene: TRBV5-1
d_gene: -
j_gene: TRBJ2-1
abundance: few
CDR3nt: TGCGCCAGCAGCTTTGTTCAAGGGTCCTACAATGAGCAGTTCTTC
CDR3aa: CASSFVQGSYNEQFF

v_gene: TRBV7-2
d_gene: -
j_gene: TRBJ1-3
abundance: few
CDR3nt: TGTGCCAGCAGCTTAGAGATAGGAAACACCATATATTTT
CDR3aa: CASSLEIGNTIYF

v_gene: TRBV6-5
d_gene: -
j_gene: TRBJ1-1
abundance: -
CDR3nt: TGTGCCAGCAGTTACTCGATCTGGGGACGGAACACTGAAGCTTTCTTT
CDR3aa: CASSYSIWGRNTEAFF

v_gene: TRBV28
d_gene: -
j_gene: TRBJ1-6
abundance: few
CDR3nt: TGTGCCAGCAGTGGGACCAGCCTCGGGGGGTATAATTCACCCCTCCACTTT
CDR3aa: CASSGTSLGGYNSPLHF

v_gene: TRBV4-1
d_gene: -
j_gene: TRBJ1-5
abundance: few
CDR3nt: TGCGCCAGCAGTGAGCAGGGGCGCAATCAGCCCCAGCATTTT
CDR3aa: CASSEQGRNQPQHF

v_gene: TRBV7-9
d_gene: TRBD2
j_gene: TRBJ2-1
abundance: -
CDR3nt: TGTGCCAGCAGCACCCGGACTAGCGGGGGGGCGGTTGAGCAGTTCTTC
CDR3aa: CASSTRTSGGAVEQFF

v_gene: TRBV11-3
d_gene: -
j_gene: TRBJ1-2
abundance: many
CDR3nt: TGTGCCAGCAGCTCACCGGGTGGCGCCCTCGTAGGTTTGGATGGCTACACCTTC
CDR3aa: CASSSPGGALVGLDGYTF

v_gene: TRBV5-1
d_gene: -
j_gene: TRBJ1-4
abundance: many
CDR3nt: TGCGCCAGCAGCACGACAGGACCAACTAATGAAAAACTGTTTTTT
CDR3aa: CASSTTGPTNEKLFF

v_gene: TRBV7-2
d_gene: -
j_gene: TRBJ2-3
abundance: few
CDR3nt: TGTGCCAGCAGCCCCACGGGGAACGGCGCAGATACGCAGTATTTT
CDR3aa: CASSPTGNGADTQYF

v_gene: TRBV4-2
d_gene: -
j_gene: TRBJ1-1
abundance: -
CDR3nt: TGTGCCAGCAGCCAAGAGGGGGCTGAAGCTTTCTTT
CDR3aa: CASSQEGAEAFF

v_gene: TRBV7-8
d_gene: TRBD2
j_gene: TRBJ2-5
abundance: -
CDR3nt: TGTGCCAGCAGTCGTACGGGACTAGCGATGGAGGAGACCCAGTACTTC
CDR3aa: CASSRTGLAMEETQYF

v_gene: TRBV4-3
d_gene: -
j_gene: TRBJ1-6
abundance: -
CDR3nt: TGCGCCAACAGCCAAGATCGGCCAGCAAATAATTCACCCCTCCACTTT
CDR3aa: CANSQDRPANNSPLHF

v_gene: TRBV7-6
d_gene: TRBD1
j_gene: TRBJ1-2
abundance: many
CDR3nt: TGTGCCAGCAGCTTAGAGGCAGGGGGCCGGTATGGCTACACCTTC
CDR3aa: CASSLEAGGRYGYTF

v_gene: TRBV7-2
d_gene: -
j_gene: TRBJ2-1
abundance: -
CDR3nt: TGTGCCAGCCGAGGGGAGGTTTTTTACAATGAGCAGTTCTTC
CDR3aa: CASRGEVFYNEQFF

v_gene: TRBV6-1
d_gene: -
j_gene: TRBJ1-3
abundance: few
CDR3nt: TGTGCCAGCAGTCCGGGACTGCTAGGTGGAAACACCATATATTTT
CDR3aa: CASSPGLLGGNTIYF

v_gene: TRBV25-1
d_gene: -
j_gene: TRBJ2-1
abundance: many
CDR3nt: TGTGCCAGCAGTGACGGATACAATGAGCAGTTCTTC
CDR3aa: CASSDGYNEQFF

v_gene: TRBV28
d_gene: -
j_gene: TRBJ2-1
abundance: few
CDR3nt: TGTGCCAGCAGTACCGGACTGATCCCCGAGCAGTTCTTC
CDR3aa: CASSTGLIPEQFF

v_gene: TRBV6-1
d_gene: -
j_gene: TRBJ2-6
abundance: few
CDR3nt: TGTGCCAGCAGCCCCGGAGAGGGCGCTGGGGCCAACGTCCTGACTTTC
CDR3aa: CASSPGEGAGANVLTF

v_gene: TRBV15
d_gene: -
j_gene: TRBJ2-3
abundance: -
CDR3nt: TGTGCCACCAGCTTTGAGGCAGGGACAGATACGCAGTATTTT
CDR3aa: CATSFEAGTDTQYF

v_gene: TRBV28
d_gene: -
j_gene: TRBJ1-5
abundance: many
CDR3nt: TGTGCCAGCAGTTTTGTTGCCAACGGCAATCAGCCCCAGCATTTT
CDR3aa: CASSFVANGNQPQHF

v_gene: TRBV7-9
d_gene: TRBD2
j_gene: TRBJ2-3
abundance: many
CDR3nt: TGTGCCAGCAGGTCTCTAGCGGGAGTCACAGATACGCAGTATTTT
CDR3aa: CASRSLAGVTDTQYF

v_gene: TRBV5-1
d_gene: -
j_gene: TRBJ1-4
abundance: -
CDR3nt: TGCGCCAGCAGCTTGGAGGGATCCGCTGGGGAACTGTTTTTT
CDR3aa: CASSLEGSAGELFF

v_gene: TRBV10-3
d_gene: -
j_gene: TRBJ2-5
abundance: many
CDR3nt: TGTGCCATCAGTGCAGCTAGCGGAGGGGGAGAGACCCAGTACTTC
CDR3aa: CAISAASGGGETQYF

v_gene: TRBV27
d_gene: -
j_gene: TRBJ2-3
abundance: few
CDR3nt: TGTGCCAGCAGTTTATGGGGAGATACGCAGTATTTT
CDR3aa: CASSLWGDTQYF